The clone carrying this TCR beta chain was recorded a few times. The investigators collected lesional scalp punch biopsies and peripheral blood from alopecia areata patients. The record originates from a study of CD8+ T cells in alopecia areata. The CDR3 runs to 15 residues. Trimming took off 0 bases at V and 4 bases at J, with 9 bases between the two ends. Per the germline V gene, CDR1 is LGHNA and CDR2 is YSLEER. Following extraction, RNA underwent reverse transcription to cDNA, which served as the sequencing template. The method was immunoSEQ multiplex PCR; TCRdb's version includes in-frame clones alone and lacks a portion of them. Of 110,000 to 150,000 clones listed, about 60% are singletons.

The receptor's source is a human donor with alopecia areata. The chain carries TRBV4-3 and TRBJ2-2; D remains ambiguous. Sequenced here: CD4+ T cells sorted from blood, sampled at week 0. The CDR3 DNA reads TGCGCCAGCAGCCAAGACGGACGGATCACCGGGGAGCTGTTTTTT. Encoded protein: CASSQDGRITGELFF.